The 19 T cell receptor beta chains below all came from one sample that was sequenced in a study of a mutant IDH1 vaccine in newly diagnosed glioma. The table came from immunoSEQ multiplex PCR; TCRdb's copy has only in-frame clones and leaves some out. This sample has roughly 46,000 clones; roughly 85% occur once, and the top ten carry over 2%. Noted time point: baseline, week 1 (first vaccination visit). The sample's treatment: pre-vaccination baseline after standard-of-care therapy. Sequencing used PBMCs, obtained from a glioma patient treated with radiotherapy, temozolomide or both. The source of these receptors is a man between 35 and 55 years old with glioma.

The gene calls are TRBV19 and TRBJ2-1; 11 bases map to TRBD2. Losses at the gene ends were 6 bases for V and 4 bases for J; bases not matched to a gene: 5. This CDR3 has 15 residues. Germline CDR1 and CDR2: LNHDA and SQIVND (reference sequence). This CDR3 reads CASSPGTSGYNEQFF. The CDR3 DNA follows: TGTGCCAGTAGCCCCGGGACTAGCGGTTACAATGAGCAGTTCTTC.

The chain employs TRBV4-3 and TRBJ2-7, with TRBD2 identical over 8 bases. CDR1 and CDR2 from the germline V gene are LGHNA and YSLEER. Unmatched junction bases numbered 10, after V lost 0 bases and J lost 3 bases. The CDR3 runs to 17 residues. The CDR3 loop is CASSQEKPTGGYYEQYF. The CDR3 region has the DNA TGCGCCAGCAGCCAAGAAAAACCTACGGGGGGGTACTACGAGCAGTACTTC.

The J gene is TRBJ1-2, the V gene TRBV6-1; D might be TRBD1 (6 bases). V was clipped by 6 bases and J by 5 bases, with 19 bases between them. The germline gives CDR1 MNHNS, CDR2 SASEGT. The CDR3 has 15 amino acids. The CDR3 region is CASRDPGGGKYGYTF. CDR3 nucleotides: TGTGCCAGCAGGGACCCTGGCGGGGGCAAGTATGGCTACACCTTC.

This clone counts as medium-sized. The chain couples TRBV6-5 to TRBJ1-4; D is undetermined. Per germline, CDR1 MNHEY and CDR2 SVGAGI. V lost 0 bases and J lost 7, with 6 bases in between. The CDR3 covers 13 residues. The DNA for the CDR3 is TGTGCCAGCAGTTACTCCAGAATTGAAAAACTGTTTTTT. Translation: CASSYSRIEKLFF.

This clone has a single count. The V call is TRBV7-6, the J call TRBJ1-3; 10 positions match TRBD1. CDR1 is SGHVS and CDR2 is FNYEAQ in the germline V gene. The CDR3 extends over 16 amino acids. V was clipped by 0 bases and J by 4 bases; unmatched bases: 3. Written as DNA, the CDR3 is TGTGCCAGCAGCTTAGCGGGGACAGGGGCAGGAAACACCATATATTTT. Protein sequence: CASSLAGTGAGNTIYF.

V gene TRBV5-4 combines with J gene TRBJ2-5, with TRBD1 matching over 8 bases. V was clipped by 3 bases and J by 5 bases; unmatched bases: 9. CDR1 and CDR2 from the germline V gene are SGHNT and YYREEE (reference sequence). The CDR3 has 15 amino acids. In DNA form, the CDR3 reads TGTGCCAGCAGCTCACGGACAGGGATAGGGGAGACCCAGTACTTC. Translation gives CASSSRTGIGETQYF. Based on the CDR3 plus reference TRBV5-4 and TRBJ2-5, the full variable domain is ETGVTQSPTHLIKTRGQQVTLRCSSQSGHNTVSWYQQALGQGPQFIFQYYREEENGRGNFPPRFSGLQFPNYSSELNVNALELDDSALYLCASSSRTGIGETQYFGPGTRLLVL.

V is TRBV18 and J is TRBJ2-5, with 7 bases fitting TRBD1. Germline loops: CDR1 KGHSH, CDR2 LQKENI. The CDR3 is 14 amino acids. V shed 5 bases and J 1 base; nucleotides not matched to a gene: 4. CDR3 amino acids: CASSATGAQETQYF. The CDR3 DNA is TGTGCCAGCTCAGCAACAGGGGCCCAAGAGACCCAGTACTTC.

The genes are TRBV19 and TRBJ2-1; 12 nucleotides align to TRBD2. The CDR3 contains 14 residues. Germline CDR1 and CDR2: LNHDA and SQIVND (reference sequence). V shed 10 bases and J 7 bases; nucleotides not matched to a gene: 8. The CDR3 loop is CATWTSGAGNEQFF. In DNA, the CDR3 is TGTGCCACCTGGACTAGCGGGGCTGGGAATGAGCAGTTCTTC. The full variable domain, in which reference TRBV19 and TRBJ2-1 provide the parts outside the CDR3, is DGGITQSPKYLFRKEGQNVTLSCEQNLNHDAMYWYRQDPGQGLRLIYYSQIVNDFQKGDIAEGYSVSREKKESFPLTVTSAQKNPTAFYLCATWTSGAGNEQFFGPGTRLTVL.

The V gene is TRBV9, the J gene TRBJ2-2; D is ambiguous. The V end was cut by 5 bases, the J end by 2 bases, with 7 bases between. The CDR3 is 13 residues long. Germline V gene sequence: CDR1 SGDLS, CDR2 YYNGEE. The CDR3 DNA follows: TGTGCCAGCAGACCTTCAAACACCGGGGAGCTGTTTTTT. Protein product: CASRPSNTGELFF.

The CDR3 here is CAERPPGRYEQYF. CDR3 in DNA: TGTGCCGAACGACCCCCAGGGAGATACGAGCAGTACTTC. This chain uses TRBV7-9 with TRBJ2-7; D tentatively fits TRBD1 or TRBD2 (5 bases each). V was pared by 11 bases and J by 4 bases, with 18 bases between. Per the germline V gene, CDR1 is SEHNR and CDR2 is FQNEAQ (reference sequence). The CDR3 contains 13 residues.

This chain joins TRBV7-9 and TRBJ2-7; 10 bases match TRBD1. V lost 5 bases to trimming and J lost 3 bases; unmatched junction nucleotides: 1. The germline CDR1 and CDR2 sequences are SEHNR and FQNEAQ (reference sequence). CDR3 length: 13 amino acids. CDR3 DNA: TGTGCCAGCAGCAGGACAGGGGGCTACGAGCAGTACTTC. It is translated as CASSRTGGYEQYF. The complete variable domain, with remaining parts taken from reference TRBV7-9 and TRBJ2-7, reads DTGVSQNPRHKITKRGQNVTFRCDPISEHNRLYWYRQTLGQGPEFLTYFQNEAQLEKSRLLSDRFSAERPKGSFSTLEIQRTEQGDSAMYLCASSRTGGYEQYFGPGTRLTVT.

The chain is built from TRBV2 and TRBJ2-5; D ambiguous. This CDR3 comprises 15 residues. With 1 base removed from V and 4 bases from J, the gap between germline ends came to 13 bases. Per germline, CDR1 SNHLY and CDR2 FYNNEI. The CDR3 loop reads CASSEGQLRSETQYF. The CDR3 bases are TGTGCCAGCAGTGAAGGGCAGTTAAGGTCAGAGACCCAGTACTTC.

This rearrangement joins TRBV14 to TRBJ2-1; TRBD2 matches 9 bases. Germline V gene sequence: CDR1 SGHDN, CDR2 FVKESK. The junction had 15 bases not matched to a gene; V was cut back by 3 bases and J by 0 bases. This CDR3 contains 20 residues. The CDR3 DNA is TGTGCCAGCAGCCAGGCCCCCGGGACTAGCTTGTCATCCTCCTACAATGAGCAGTTCTTC. Residues: CASSQAPGTSLSSSYNEQFF.

The rearrangement links TRBV28 to TRBJ2-4; 8 nucleotides match TRBD2. With V trimmed by 7 bases and J by 2 bases, 7 bases remained unmatched. Germline CDR1 reads MDHEN; CDR2 reads SYDVKM. The CDR3 extends over 15 amino acids. CDR3 sequence reads: CASTRGGLTKNIQYF. The CDR3 coding sequence is TGTGCCAGCACACGGGGGGGGCTTACCAAAAACATTCAGTACTTC.

This chain connects TRBV5-1 to TRBJ1-1; D uncertain. CDR1 SGHRS and CDR2 YFSETQ come from the germline V gene. CDR3 length: 15 amino acids. The V end lost 7 bases, the J end lost 0 bases, and 16 bases lay between the germline ends. CDR3 in amino acids: CASVKLPGLNTEAFF. CDR3 nucleotide sequence: TGCGCCAGCGTCAAACTGCCGGGGTTGAACACTGAAGCTTTCTTT.

J is TRBJ2-5 and V is TRBV5-4; 9 bases line up with TRBD1. Germline-derived CDR1 and CDR2 are SGHNT and YYREEE (reference sequence). V shed 4 bases and J 1 base; nucleotides not matched to a gene: 8. The CDR3 runs to 16 residues. CDR3 in amino acids: CASSHDQTGGQETQYF. CDR3 sequence (DNA): TGTGCCAGCAGCCACGATCAGACAGGGGGCCAAGAGACCCAGTACTTC.

The chain has TRBV13 and TRBJ1-1; D is undetermined. The CDR3 contains 14 residues. The germline gives CDR1 PRHDT, CDR2 FYEKMQ (reference sequence). Trimming pared 5 bases from V and 8 bases from J, leaving 18 bases between. This CDR3 is CASSLLGPQWEAFF. The CDR3 DNA reads as TGTGCCAGCAGCCTCTTAGGGCCCCAGTGGGAAGCTTTCTTT.

The V call is TRBV2, the J call TRBJ1-2, with D unclear. CDR3 length: 15 residues. Germline loops: CDR1 SNHLY, CDR2 FYNNEI. V dropped 3 bases and J dropped 4 bases, with 15 bases sitting between them. In nucleotides, the CDR3 is TGTGCCAGCAGTGACTTACTAGCGCAGGTCTATGGCTACACCTTC. Residues: CASSDLLAQVYGYTF.

This clone has a single count. The chain recombines TRBV19 with TRBJ1-1, with a tentative D call TRBD1 (6 bases). V shed 2 bases and J shed 11 bases, with 15 bases lying between them. Germline V lookup: CDR1 LNHDA, CDR2 SQIVND (reference sequence). The CDR3 runs 13 residues. The CDR3, as DNA: TGTGCCAGTAGTATAAGGGGGGAGAGGAGCGCTTTCTTT. Translating it yields CASSIRGERSAFF.